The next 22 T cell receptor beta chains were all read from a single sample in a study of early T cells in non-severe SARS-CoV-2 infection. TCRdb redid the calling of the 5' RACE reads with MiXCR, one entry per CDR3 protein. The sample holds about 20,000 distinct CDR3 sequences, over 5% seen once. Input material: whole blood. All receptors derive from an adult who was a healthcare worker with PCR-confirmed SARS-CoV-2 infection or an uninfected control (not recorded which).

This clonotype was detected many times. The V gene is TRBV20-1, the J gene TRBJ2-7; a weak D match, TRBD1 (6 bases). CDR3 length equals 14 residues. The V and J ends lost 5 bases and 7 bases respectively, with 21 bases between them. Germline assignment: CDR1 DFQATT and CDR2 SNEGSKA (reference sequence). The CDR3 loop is CSADSGTPKGEQYF. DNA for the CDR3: TGCAGTGCTGATTCCGGGACACCCAAGGGGGAGCAGTACTTC.

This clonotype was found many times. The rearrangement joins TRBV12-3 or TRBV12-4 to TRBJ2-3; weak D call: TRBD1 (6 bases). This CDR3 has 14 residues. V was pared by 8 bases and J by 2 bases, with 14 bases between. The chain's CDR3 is CASLRLGATDTQYF. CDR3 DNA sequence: TGTGCCAGCTTGCGTCTGGGGGCCACAGATACGCAGTATTTT.

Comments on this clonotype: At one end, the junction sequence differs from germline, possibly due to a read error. CDR3 amino acids: CASSAKETLYF. CDR3 in DNA: TGTGCCAGCAGTGCCAAAGAGACCCTGTACTTC. The V call is TRBV25-1, the J call TRBJ2-5; no reliable D call. The CDR3 runs 11 residues. Germline CDR1 is MGHDK and CDR2 is SYGVNS.

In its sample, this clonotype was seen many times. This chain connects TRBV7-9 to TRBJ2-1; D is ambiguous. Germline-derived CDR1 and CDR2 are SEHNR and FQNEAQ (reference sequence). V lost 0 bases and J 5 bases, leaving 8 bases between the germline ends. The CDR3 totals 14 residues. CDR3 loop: CASSLAILDNEQFF. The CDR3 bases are TGTGCCAGCAGCTTAGCGATTCTTGACAATGAGCAGTTCTTC.

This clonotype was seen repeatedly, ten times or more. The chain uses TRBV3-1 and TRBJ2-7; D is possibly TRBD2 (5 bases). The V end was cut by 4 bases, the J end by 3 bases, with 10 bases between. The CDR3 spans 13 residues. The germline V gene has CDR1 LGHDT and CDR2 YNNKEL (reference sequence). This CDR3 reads CASSLRTDYEQYF. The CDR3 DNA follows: TGTGCCAGCAGCCTCCGGACTGACTACGAGCAGTACTTC.

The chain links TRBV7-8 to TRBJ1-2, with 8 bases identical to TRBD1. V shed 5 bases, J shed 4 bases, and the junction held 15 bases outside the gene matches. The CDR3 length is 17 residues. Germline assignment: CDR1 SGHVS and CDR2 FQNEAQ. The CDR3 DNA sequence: TGTGCCAGCAGCCCGGGGGGACAGGCCGGAATGGGCTATGGCTACACCTTC. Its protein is CASSPGGQAGMGYGYTF.

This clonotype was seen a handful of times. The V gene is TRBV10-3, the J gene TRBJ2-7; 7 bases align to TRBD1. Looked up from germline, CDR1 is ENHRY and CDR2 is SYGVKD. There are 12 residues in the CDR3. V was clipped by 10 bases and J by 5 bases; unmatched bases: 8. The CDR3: CATRTGEHEQYF. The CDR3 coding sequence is TGTGCCACCAGGACAGGAGAGCACGAGCAGTACTTC.

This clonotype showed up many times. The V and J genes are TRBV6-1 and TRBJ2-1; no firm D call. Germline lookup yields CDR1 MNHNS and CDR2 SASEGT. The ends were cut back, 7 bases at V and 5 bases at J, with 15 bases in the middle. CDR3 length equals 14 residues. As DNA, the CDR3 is TGTGCCAGCAAAGAATTGATCTTTAACAATGAGCAGTTCTTC. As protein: CASKELIFNNEQFF.

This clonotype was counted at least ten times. The CDR3 loop reads CASSVLSGRETQYF. The CDR3 bases are TGTGCCAGCAGCGTACTTAGCGGGAGGGAGACCCAGTACTTC. The J gene is TRBJ2-5, the V gene TRBV2; TRBD2 matches 10 bases. The J segment lost 5 bases and the V segment lost 6 bases, leaving 6 bases of the junction unmatched. The CDR3 consists of 14 residues. Germline V gene lookup returns CDR1 SNHLY and CDR2 FYNNEI.

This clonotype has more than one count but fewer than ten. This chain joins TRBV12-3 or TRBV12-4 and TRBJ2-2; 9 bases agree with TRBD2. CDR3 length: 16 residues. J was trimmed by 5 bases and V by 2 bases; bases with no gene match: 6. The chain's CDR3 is CASSLLVAGVTGELFF. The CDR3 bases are TGTGCCAGCAGTTTACTGGTAGCGGGAGTTACCGGGGAGCTGTTTTTT.

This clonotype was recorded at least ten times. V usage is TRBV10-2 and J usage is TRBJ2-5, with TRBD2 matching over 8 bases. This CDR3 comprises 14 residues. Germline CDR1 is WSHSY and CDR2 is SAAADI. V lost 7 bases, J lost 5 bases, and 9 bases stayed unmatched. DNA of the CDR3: TGCGCCAGCACTCAAGGGACTAGGTTTGAGACCCAGTACTTC. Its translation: CASTQGTRFETQYF.

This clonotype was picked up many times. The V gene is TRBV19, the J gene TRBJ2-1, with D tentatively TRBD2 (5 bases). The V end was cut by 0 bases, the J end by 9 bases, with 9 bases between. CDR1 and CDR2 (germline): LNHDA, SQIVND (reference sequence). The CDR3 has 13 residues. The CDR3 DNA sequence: TGTGCCAGTAGTATAGAACGAGGGTCTGAGCAGTTCTTC. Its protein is CASSIERGSEQFF.

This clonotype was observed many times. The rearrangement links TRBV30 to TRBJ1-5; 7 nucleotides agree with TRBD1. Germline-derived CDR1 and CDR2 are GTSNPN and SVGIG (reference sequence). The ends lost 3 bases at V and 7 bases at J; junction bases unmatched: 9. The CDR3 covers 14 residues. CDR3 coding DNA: TGTGCCTGGAGCGAGGGGGCGAGGGGGCAGCCCCAGCATTTT. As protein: CAWSEGARGQPQHF.

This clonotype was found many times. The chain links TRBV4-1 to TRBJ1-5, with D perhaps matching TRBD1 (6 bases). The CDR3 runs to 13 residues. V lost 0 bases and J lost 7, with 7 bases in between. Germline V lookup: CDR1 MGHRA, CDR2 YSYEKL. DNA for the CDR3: TGCGCCAGCAGCCAAGAGGGGGGCCAGCCCCAGCATTTT. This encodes CASSQEGGQPQHF.

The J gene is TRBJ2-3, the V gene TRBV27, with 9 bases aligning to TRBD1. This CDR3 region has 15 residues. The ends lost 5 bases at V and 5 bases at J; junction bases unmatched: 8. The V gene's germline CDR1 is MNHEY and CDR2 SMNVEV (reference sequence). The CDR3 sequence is CASSPRGTGLDTQYF. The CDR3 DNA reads TGTGCCAGCAGTCCCCGGGGGACAGGGTTAGATACGCAGTATTTT.

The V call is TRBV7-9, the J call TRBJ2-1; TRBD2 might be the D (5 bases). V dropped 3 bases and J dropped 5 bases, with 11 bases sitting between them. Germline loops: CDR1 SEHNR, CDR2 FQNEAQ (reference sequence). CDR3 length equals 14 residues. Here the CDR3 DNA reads TGTGCCAGCAGCTTTATACCCGGGGACAATGAGCAGTTCTTC. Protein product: CASSFIPGDNEQFF.

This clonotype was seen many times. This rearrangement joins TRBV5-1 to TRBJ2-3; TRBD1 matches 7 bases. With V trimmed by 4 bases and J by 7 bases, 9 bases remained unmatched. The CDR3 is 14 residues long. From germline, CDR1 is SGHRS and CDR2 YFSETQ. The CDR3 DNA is TGCGCCAGCAGCACCCTGACAGGGACAAATACGCAGTATTTT. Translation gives CASSTLTGTNTQYF.

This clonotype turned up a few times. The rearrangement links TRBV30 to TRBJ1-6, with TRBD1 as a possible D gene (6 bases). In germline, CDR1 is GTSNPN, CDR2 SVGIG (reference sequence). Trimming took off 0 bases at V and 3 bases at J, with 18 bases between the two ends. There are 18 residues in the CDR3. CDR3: CAWSVHREFFVYNSPLHF. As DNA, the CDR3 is TGTGCCTGGAGTGTACACAGGGAATTTTTCGTCTATAATTCACCCCTCCACTTT.

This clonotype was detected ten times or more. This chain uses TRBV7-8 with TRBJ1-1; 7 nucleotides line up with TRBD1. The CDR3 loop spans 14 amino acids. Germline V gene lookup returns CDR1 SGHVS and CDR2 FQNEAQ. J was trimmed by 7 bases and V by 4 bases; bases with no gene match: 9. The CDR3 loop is CASSSIRQGGEAFF. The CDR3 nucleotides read TGTGCCAGCAGCTCAATAAGACAGGGCGGTGAAGCTTTCTTT.

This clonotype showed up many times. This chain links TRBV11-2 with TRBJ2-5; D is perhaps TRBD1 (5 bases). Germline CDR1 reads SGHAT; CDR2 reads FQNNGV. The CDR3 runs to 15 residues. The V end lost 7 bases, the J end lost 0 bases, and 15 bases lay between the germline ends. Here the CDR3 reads CASTRQGANQETQYF. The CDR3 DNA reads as TGTGCCAGCACCCGACAAGGGGCTAACCAAGAGACCCAGTACTTC.

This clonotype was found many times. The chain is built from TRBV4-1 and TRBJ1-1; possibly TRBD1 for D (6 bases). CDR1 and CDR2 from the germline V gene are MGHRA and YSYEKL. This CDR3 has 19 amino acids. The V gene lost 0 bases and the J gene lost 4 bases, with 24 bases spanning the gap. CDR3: CASSQDWWGSSGAGTEAFF. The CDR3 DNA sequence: TGCGCCAGCAGCCAAGATTGGTGGGGATCCTCAGGGGCAGGCACTGAAGCTTTCTTT.

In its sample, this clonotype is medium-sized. The CDR3 here is CAWSVPGEKLFF. The CDR3 coding sequence is TGTGCCTGGAGTGTACCCGGTGAAAAACTGTTTTTT. The chain has TRBV30 and TRBJ1-4, with no clear D. Germline V gene lookup returns CDR1 GTSNPN and CDR2 SVGIG (reference sequence). Between the trimmed V and J ends, which lost 0 bases and 7 bases, there was a span of 6 bases. The CDR3 length is 12 residues.